The present T cell receptor beta chain was sequenced within a study of response to subunit inactivated influenza vaccine. General study findings and limits: T cells newly recruited by each seasonal influenza vaccination are few, the authors suggested.

Turning to this clonotype: The target antigen is unknown.

Trimming removed 1 base from V and 2 bases from J, with 8 bases in between. The CDR3 has 14 amino acids. Germline assignment: CDR1 LGHNA and CDR2 YNFKEQ. A single record per CDR3 protein comes from TCRdb applying MiXCR to the RT-PCR reads. The table has 450,000 to 700,000 distinct CDR3 sequences, roughly 15% seen once. This chain links TRBV4-2 with TRBJ1-1; D not resolved. The sequencing here drew on PBMCs from blood, taken 11 to 12 days after vaccination. This clonotype was sampled from a man in his fifties who received an inactivated influenza vaccine. CDR3 sequence reads: CASSQAKGNTEAFF. The CDR3 bases are TGTGCCAGCAGCCAAGCGAAGGGAAACACTGAAGCTTTCTTT.